These 15 T cell receptor beta chains were sequenced from one sample in a study of response to subunit inactivated influenza vaccine. Using its own MiXCR run on the RT-PCR reads, TCRdb lists one record per CDR3 protein. Here the sample spans 560,000 or so distinct CDR3 sequences, approximately 7.7% being singletons. The sequencing used PBMCs from blood, collected 23 to 25 months after vaccination. Source of these receptors: a man aged 50-75 years who received an inactivated influenza vaccine.

This clonotype was detected only a few times. The V call is TRBV11-2, the J call TRBJ2-1; 8 bases map to TRBD2. After removal of 3 bases from V and 0 bases from J, the junction contained 13 bases not matched to a gene. The CDR3 loop spans 19 amino acids. Germline assignment: CDR1 SGHAT and CDR2 FQNNGV. This CDR3 is CASSFGGSGKFYSYNEQFF. The CDR3 nucleotides are TGTGCCAGCAGCTTTGGAGGTAGCGGGAAATTCTACTCCTACAATGAGCAGTTCTTC.

J is TRBJ2-1 and V is TRBV10-2; TRBD2 is a possible D gene (5 bases). Trimming stripped 4 bases from V and 2 bases from J, with 12 bases between. Germline V gene sequence: CDR1 WSHSY, CDR2 SAAADI. The CDR3 extends over 15 amino acids. The CDR3 sequence: CASSGTGKAYNEQFF. The CDR3 nucleotides read TGCGCCAGCAGTGGAACGGGAAAGGCCTACAATGAGCAGTTCTTC.

This clonotype appeared a few times. The chain carries TRBV3-1 and TRBJ2-3; possible D gene TRBD2, 6 bases. The V end lost 9 bases, the J end lost 1 base, and 17 bases lay between the germline ends. The germline gives CDR1 LGHDT, CDR2 YNNKEL (reference sequence). There are 15 residues in the CDR3. This chain's CDR3 is CARELAGGCTDTQYF. In DNA form, the CDR3 reads TGTGCCAGAGAACTAGCAGGTGGTTGCACAGATACGCAGTATTTT.

This clonotype has more than one count but fewer than ten. The chain uses TRBV10-3 and TRBJ1-4; D not certain. The germline gives CDR1 ENHRY, CDR2 SYGVKD. The CDR3 contains 16 residues. Trimming pared 3 bases from V and 0 bases from J, leaving 11 bases between. The CDR3 DNA follows: TGTGCCATCAGTGATGTTGTTGCCGCAACTAATGAAAAACTGTTTTTT. As protein: CAISDVVAATNEKLFF.

This chain joins TRBV6-5 and TRBJ2-1; a possible D gene is TRBD2 (6 bases). The CDR3 is 12 residues long. The V gene lost 0 bases and the J gene lost 9 bases, with 6 bases spanning the gap. Germline V CDR1 and CDR2: MNHEY, SVGAGI. The CDR3 bases are TGTGCCAGCAGTTACTCGCGGGGTGAGCAGTTCTTC. As protein: CASSYSRGEQFF.

In this sample, this clonotype turned up a few times. The rearrangement joins TRBV10-3 to TRBJ2-1; 15 nucleotides agree with TRBD2. Trimming took 6 bases from V and 4 from J; bases not matched to a gene: 25. CDR3 length: 23 residues. Germline lookup yields CDR1 ENHRY and CDR2 SYGVKD. The CDR3 sequence: CAISGGSRDRGLAGGPGYNEQFF. CDR3 DNA: TGTGCCATCAGCGGAGGATCCCGGGACAGAGGACTAGCGGGAGGGCCGGGGTACAATGAGCAGTTCTTC.

This clonotype was detected many times. The chain joins TRBV7-6 to TRBJ2-7, with a weak D call TRBD1 (6 bases). V was pared by 2 bases and J by 2 bases, with 16 bases between. Germline lookup yields CDR1 SGHVS and CDR2 FNYEAQ. There are 16 residues in the CDR3. CDR3 loop: CASSLQAGAQTYEQYF. CDR3 nucleotide sequence: TGTGCCAGCAGCTTACAGGCAGGGGCTCAGACCTACGAGCAGTACTTC.

This chain joins TRBV20-1 and TRBJ2-7, with D unclear. This CDR3 has 9 amino acids. Germline loops: CDR1 DFQATT, CDR2 SNEGSKA (reference sequence). V was pared by 4 bases and J by 6 bases, with 4 bases between. The CDR3 DNA reads TGCAGTGCTAAAGGCGAGCAGTACTTC. Amino acid sequence: CSAKGEQYF.

In this sample, this clonotype turned up a few times. The rearrangement joins TRBV12-3 or TRBV12-4 to TRBJ1-5; D gene unclear. V lost 0 bases to trimming and J lost 3 bases, with 6 bases between them. The CDR3 has 14 residues. This CDR3 is CASSLAPDNQPQHF. The CDR3 DNA is TGTGCCAGCAGTTTAGCCCCAGACAATCAGCCCCAGCATTTT.

The chain recombines TRBV18 with TRBJ1-1, with 8 positions matching TRBD1. The CDR3 loop spans 15 amino acids. Trimming removed 5 bases from V and 0 bases from J; junction bases left unmatched: 5. CDR1 and CDR2 (germline): KGHSH, LQKENI. In DNA, the CDR3 is TGTGCCAGCTCAGCGACAGGGGCGATGAACACTGAAGCTTTCTTT. It specifies CASSATGAMNTEAFF.

This clonotype came up many times. V usage is TRBV9 and J usage is TRBJ2-7; D is unresolved. Looked up from germline, CDR1 is SGDLS and CDR2 is YYNGEE. V lost 0 bases and J lost 7, with 11 bases in between. The CDR3 is made up of 13 amino acids. As DNA, the CDR3 is TGTGCCAGCAGCGTAGAGGAGACAAGGGAGCAGTACTTC. Its protein is CASSVEETREQYF. The full variable domain, in which reference TRBV9 and TRBJ2-7 provide the parts outside the CDR3, is DSGVTQTPKHLITATGQRVTLRCSPRSGDLSVYWYQQSLDQGLQFLIQYYNGEERAKGNILERFSAQQFPDLHSELNLSSLELGDSALYFCASSVEETREQYFGPGTRLTVT.

This chain connects TRBV11-1 to TRBJ2-6, with a possible D match to TRBD2 (7 bases). Trimming stripped 0 bases from V and 0 bases from J, with 24 bases between. This CDR3 region has 22 residues. CDR1 is SGHAT and CDR2 is FQDESV in the germline V gene (reference sequence). This CDR3 reads CASSLAYKFGGPDSSGANVLTF. CDR3 bases: TGTGCCAGCAGCTTAGCGTATAAGTTCGGGGGGCCAGACAGCTCTGGGGCCAACGTCCTGACTTTC.

Only a few counts were recorded for this clonotype. The chain combines TRBV6-2 or TRBV6-3 with TRBJ2-6; the D is unclear. The germline gives CDR1 MNHEY, CDR2 SVGEGT. Trimming removed 1 base from V and 4 bases from J, with 11 bases in between. CDR3 size: 16 residues. CDR3 residues: CASSYLQPSGANVLTF. CDR3 nucleotides: TGTGCCAGCAGTTACTTGCAACCCTCGGGGGCCAACGTCCTGACTTTC.

In its sample, this clonotype was seen a few times. This chain joins TRBV21-1 and TRBJ2-1; TRBD2, the table's D call, was not compared with the DNA. TRBV21-1 is a pseudogene locus. This CDR3 has 15 amino acids. CDR3 bases: TGTGCCAGCGCGAGCCAGCGGGAGTGTGGGTATGAGCAGTTCTTC. It specifies CASASQRECGYEQFF.

This clonotype was recorded many times. The V gene is TRBV7-9, the J gene TRBJ1-1; tentatively, D is TRBD1 (5 bases). Germline loops: CDR1 SEHNR, CDR2 FQNEAQ (reference sequence). The CDR3 is made up of 14 amino acids. Trimming took 0 bases from V and 1 from J, leaving 6 bases between them. The CDR3 coding sequence is TGTGCCAGCAGCTTAGCGGGGACGAACACTGAAGCTTTCTTT. This gives the protein CASSLAGTNTEAFF.